This T cell receptor beta chain was observed in a study of shared clonotypes between healthy human individuals. Background on the study: Researchers assigned three CD4 naive, three CD4 memory, two CD8 naive and one CD8 memory plate to each donor.

Roughly 210 ng DNA, 30,000 to 35,000 T cell genomes, went into each sorted-subset replicate PCR. Repertoires were generated with immunoSEQ multiplex PCR, while TCRdb's copy carries only in-frame clones and drops some. The repertoire holds roughly 2.1 million clones, with 93% as singletons. CD45RO-negative cells were positively selected for CCR7, leaving out terminally differentiated effector memory CD45RA+ cells. A word on this clone: Its specificity is not known.

Study-level findings and limits: Estimated richness values were generally larger in naive subsets than in memory subsets. Exclusively blood specimens were collected; tissue repertoires likely differ.

This CDR3 is built from 12 residues. Germline V gene lookup returns CDR1 SGHVS and CDR2 FQNEAQ. V dropped 1 base and J dropped 9 bases, with 7 bases sitting between them. The chain has TRBV7-8 and TRBJ2-1; D not resolved. Sequencing was done on a sample of naive CD8+ T cells from PBMCs. The source of this sequence is a man aged 18 to 29 in good health. Some clones in this sample may be carry-over from other donors' samples. CDR3 sequence reads: CASSLGVTEQFF. The CDR3 DNA is TGTGCCAGCAGCTTAGGTGTTACTGAGCAGTTCTTC.